This record looks at one T cell receptor beta chain sequence and its context. Random hexamers primed reverse transcription of about 0.45 to 1 ug RNA. Across 54 Vbeta and 13 Jbeta, immunoSEQ multiplex PCR amplified TCR beta CDR3. One entry per CDR3 protein results from TCRdb running MiXCR on the immunoSEQ multiplex PCR reads. This table has some 170,000 distinct CDR3 sequences, about 93% appearing once. Negative isolation was used for CD8+ and CD4+ T cells, and FACS enrichment was applied to TEMRA cells. These data are taken from a study of CD8 T cells in Susac syndrome. This CDR3 is 14 amino acids long. Germline V CDR1 and CDR2: SGHTA, FQGTGA. Trimming shortened V by 6 bases and J by 3 bases, and 14 bases separated the two germline ends.

The chain uses TRBV7-3 and TRBJ1-1, with D perhaps matching TRBD1 (6 bases). The TCR sequence derives from a human donor in good health. Sequencing used CD4+ T cells from PBMCs. CDR3 DNA: TGTGCCAGCAGTTCAGACCAGGGGTACACTGAAGCTTTCTTT. Translated, it gives CASSSDQGYTEAFF.